These T cell receptor beta chains were read from a single sample in a study of shared clonotypes between healthy human individuals. Repertoires were generated with immunoSEQ multiplex PCR, while TCRdb's copy carries only in-frame clones and drops some. The sample holds about 680,000 clones, roughly 94% seen once. Sequences were obtained from naive CD8+ T cells sorted from blood. These receptors all stem from a man aged 25 to 40 in good health. CDR3s include the opening cysteine and the closing phenylalanine or tryptophan. The order of the fields is J gene, clone size, D gene, V gene, CDR3 DNA, CDR3 protein. D genes are given only for firm matches. Size is stated for part of the rows, as once, few or many counts, or as a class when the clone is expanded.

j_gene: TRBJ2-1
abundance: NA
d_gene: NA
v_gene: TRBV29-1
CDR3nt: TGCAGCGTTGAAGAGGGGCCCCCGGGGGAGCAGTTCTTC
CDR3aa: CSVEEGPPGEQFF

j_gene: TRBJ2-3
abundance: NA
d_gene: NA
v_gene: TRBV19
CDR3nt: TGTGCCAGTAGTATAGAACAGCTTGGCCCAGATACGCAGTATTTT
CDR3aa: CASSIEQLGPDTQYF

j_gene: TRBJ1-5
abundance: NA
d_gene: NA
v_gene: TRBV6-1
CDR3nt: TGTGCCAGCAGTGTAATCGGGTCCGGGGGCAATCAGCCCCAGCATTTT
CDR3aa: CASSVIGSGGNQPQHF

j_gene: TRBJ2-1
abundance: NA
d_gene: TRBD2
v_gene: TRBV12-5
CDR3nt: TGTGCTAGTGGTTTAAACGGGAGGGCCGAGAATGAGCAGTTCTTC
CDR3aa: CASGLNGRAENEQFF

j_gene: TRBJ1-1
abundance: NA
d_gene: TRBD1
v_gene: TRBV7-9
CDR3nt: TGTGCCAGCAGTTCCACAGGGGGCGCAGATGAAGCTTTCTTT
CDR3aa: CASSSTGGADEAFF

j_gene: TRBJ1-5
abundance: NA
d_gene: NA
v_gene: TRBV5-8
CDR3nt: TGTGCCAGCAGCGCTAGGATCAGGACGGGCAATCAGCCCCAGCATTTT
CDR3aa: CASSARIRTGNQPQHF

j_gene: TRBJ2-1
abundance: NA
d_gene: TRBD2
v_gene: TRBV11-2
CDR3nt: TGTGCCAGCAGCGCCGGGGTAGCGGGCAATGAGCAGTTCTTC
CDR3aa: CASSAGVAGNEQFF

j_gene: TRBJ2-2
abundance: NA
d_gene: NA
v_gene: TRBV29-1
CDR3nt: TGCAGCGTTGAGATGGGGTCCAGGGAGCTGTTTTTT
CDR3aa: CSVEMGSRELFF

j_gene: TRBJ2-7
abundance: NA
d_gene: TRBD1
v_gene: TRBV29-1
CDR3nt: TGCAGCGTTGAAACAGGGGTTCGGGAGCAGTACTTC
CDR3aa: CSVETGVREQYF

j_gene: TRBJ2-6
abundance: NA
d_gene: TRBD1
v_gene: TRBV19
CDR3nt: TGTGCCAGTAGTCCCTGGACAGGGCCCTCTGGGGCCAACGTCCTGACTTTC
CDR3aa: CASSPWTGPSGANVLTF

j_gene: TRBJ2-1
abundance: NA
d_gene: NA
v_gene: TRBV9
CDR3nt: TGTGCCAGCAGCACCCGTCCGGATGAGCAGTTCTTC
CDR3aa: CASSTRPDEQFF

j_gene: TRBJ2-3
abundance: NA
d_gene: TRBD2
v_gene: TRBV7-8
CDR3nt: TGTGCCACGACTAGCGGGATTAGGGATACGCAGTATTTT
CDR3aa: CATTSGIRDTQYF

j_gene: TRBJ1-5
abundance: NA
d_gene: NA
v_gene: TRBV15
CDR3nt: TGTGCCACCAGCCGGCGAGGGGGTAGCAATCAGCCCCAGCATTTT
CDR3aa: CATSRRGGSNQPQHF

j_gene: TRBJ1-2
abundance: NA
d_gene: TRBD1
v_gene: TRBV9
CDR3nt: TGTGCCAGCAGCGGCGGGACAGCAACTAACTATGGCTACACCTTC
CDR3aa: CASSGGTATNYGYTF

j_gene: TRBJ2-2
abundance: NA
d_gene: NA
v_gene: TRBV4-1
CDR3nt: TGCGCCAGCAGCCTACAGGGTAACACCGGGGAGCTGTTTTTT
CDR3aa: CASSLQGNTGELFF

j_gene: TRBJ1-2
abundance: NA
d_gene: NA
v_gene: TRBV27
CDR3nt: TGTGCCAGCAGTAATGACAGAACTAACTATGGCTACACCTTC
CDR3aa: CASSNDRTNYGYTF

j_gene: TRBJ2-7
abundance: NA
d_gene: TRBD2
v_gene: TRBV11-2
CDR3nt: TGTGCCAGCAGCCAAACGGGGGGGTGGGAGCAGTACTTC
CDR3aa: CASSQTGGWEQYF

j_gene: TRBJ2-2
abundance: NA
d_gene: NA
v_gene: TRBV7-9
CDR3nt: TGTGCCAGCAGCTACGGGGGGAACACCGGGGAGCTGTTTTTT
CDR3aa: CASSYGGNTGELFF

j_gene: TRBJ2-2
abundance: NA
d_gene: TRBD2
v_gene: TRBV9
CDR3nt: TGTGCCAGCAGCGTAGTGCGGGAGGGCCAAGTCGGGGAGCTGTTTTTT
CDR3aa: CASSVVREGQVGELFF

j_gene: TRBJ2-4
abundance: NA
d_gene: TRBD1
v_gene: TRBV5-1
CDR3nt: TGCGCCAGCAGCTGGGGACAGGGGGCAATGGACATTCAGTACTTC
CDR3aa: CASSWGQGAMDIQYF

j_gene: TRBJ2-1
abundance: NA
d_gene: TRBD2
v_gene: TRBV11-2
CDR3nt: TGTGCCAGCAGGTTAGCGGGGGGATACAATGAGCAGTTCTTC
CDR3aa: CASRLAGGYNEQFF

j_gene: TRBJ1-2
abundance: NA
d_gene: NA
v_gene: TRBV28
CDR3nt: TGTGCCAGCAGTTTACCGTCAGAGTTCTATGGCTACACCTTC
CDR3aa: CASSLPSEFYGYTF

j_gene: TRBJ2-1
abundance: NA
d_gene: TRBD2
v_gene: TRBV2
CDR3nt: TGTGCCAGCAGAGGGAGGGAGGGCCCTCCGCAGAATGAGCAGTTCTTC
CDR3aa: CASRGREGPPQNEQFF

j_gene: TRBJ2-1
abundance: NA
d_gene: TRBD1
v_gene: TRBV28
CDR3nt: TGTGCCAGCAGTTCATGGACAGGAATGTATAACAATGAGCAGTTCTTC
CDR3aa: CASSSWTGMYNNEQFF

j_gene: TRBJ2-5
abundance: NA
d_gene: TRBD2
v_gene: TRBV6-6
CDR3nt: TGTGCCAGCACCGGGACTAGCGGGCAAGAGACCCAGTACTTC
CDR3aa: CASTGTSGQETQYF

j_gene: TRBJ2-1
abundance: once
d_gene: NA
v_gene: TRBV7-9
CDR3nt: TGTGCCAGCAGCTTACCAGGTGGTGCTGAGCAGTTCTTC
CDR3aa: CASSLPGGAEQFF

j_gene: TRBJ2-1
abundance: NA
d_gene: NA
v_gene: TRBV28
CDR3nt: TGTGCCACGTCACAGGGATCCCTATACAATGAGCAGTTCTTC
CDR3aa: CATSQGSLYNEQFF

j_gene: TRBJ2-7
abundance: NA
d_gene: NA
v_gene: TRBV29-1
CDR3nt: TGCAGCGTTGAAGAGGTGAACAGGCGTGCCTACGAGCAGTACTTC
CDR3aa: CSVEEVNRRAYEQYF